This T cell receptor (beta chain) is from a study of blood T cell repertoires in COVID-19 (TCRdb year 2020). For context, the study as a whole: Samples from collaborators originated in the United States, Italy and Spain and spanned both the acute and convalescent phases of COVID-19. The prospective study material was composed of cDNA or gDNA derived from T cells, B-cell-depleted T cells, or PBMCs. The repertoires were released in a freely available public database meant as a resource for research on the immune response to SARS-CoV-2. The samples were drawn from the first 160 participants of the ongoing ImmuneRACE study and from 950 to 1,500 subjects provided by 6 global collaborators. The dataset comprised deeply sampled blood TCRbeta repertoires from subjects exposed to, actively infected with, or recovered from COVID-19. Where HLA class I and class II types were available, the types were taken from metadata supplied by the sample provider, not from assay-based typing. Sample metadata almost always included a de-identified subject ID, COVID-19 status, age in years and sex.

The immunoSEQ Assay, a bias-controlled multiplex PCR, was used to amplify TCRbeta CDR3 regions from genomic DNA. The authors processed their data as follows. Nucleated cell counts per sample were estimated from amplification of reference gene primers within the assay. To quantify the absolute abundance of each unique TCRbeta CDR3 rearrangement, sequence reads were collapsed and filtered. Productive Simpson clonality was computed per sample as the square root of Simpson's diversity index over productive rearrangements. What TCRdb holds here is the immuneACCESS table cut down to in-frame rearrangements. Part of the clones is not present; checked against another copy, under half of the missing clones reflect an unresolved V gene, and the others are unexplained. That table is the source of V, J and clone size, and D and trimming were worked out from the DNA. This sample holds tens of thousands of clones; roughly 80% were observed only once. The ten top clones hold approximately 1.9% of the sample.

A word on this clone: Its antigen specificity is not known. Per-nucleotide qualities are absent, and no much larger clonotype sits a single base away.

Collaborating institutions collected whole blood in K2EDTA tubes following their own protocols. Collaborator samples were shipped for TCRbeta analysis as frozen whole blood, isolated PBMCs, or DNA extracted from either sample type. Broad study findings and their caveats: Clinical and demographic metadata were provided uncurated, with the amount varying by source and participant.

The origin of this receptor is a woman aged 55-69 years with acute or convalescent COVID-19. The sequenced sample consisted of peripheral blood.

The CDR3 loop reads CASSVHGRALLTDTQYF. The nucleotide sequence is given as TGTGCCAGCAGCGTGCACGGGAGGGCCCTCCTCACAGATACGCAGTATTTT. The chain links TRBV9 with TRBJ2-3, and TRBD2 matches 8 of the central bases. Unmatched junction bases come to 10, with V trimmed by 2 bases and J by 2 bases. CDR1 and CDR2 (SGDLS, YYNGEE) derive from the germline V gene. The CDR3 runs 17 residues from the cysteine to the phenylalanine. The sequence is cut down to CDR3 DNA, 51 bases in frame from base 1.